These 8 T cell receptor beta chains were sequenced from one sample in a study of blood T cell repertoires in COVID-19. Method: immunoSEQ multiplex PCR; TCRdb's copy keeps in-frame clones and lacks some. The data show a few hundred thousand clones, with 88% seen just once and around 12% held by the top ten. The material sequenced was peripheral blood. The source is a woman aged 45-65 years with COVID-19, enrolled during active disease.

The chain links TRBV2 to TRBJ2-7, with 8 bases that match TRBD1. The trim removed 6 bases at V and 6 bases at J, leaving 13 bases unmatched. The CDR3 extends over 15 amino acids. Germline V CDR1 and CDR2: SNHLY, FYNNEI. The CDR3 DNA sequence: TGTGCCAGCAGCCCTCTTGGACAGGGCATTTCCGAGCAGTACTTC. This codes for CASSPLGQGISEQYF.

The chain employs TRBV6-2 or TRBV6-3 and TRBJ2-5, with 7 bases matching TRBD2. The CDR3 has 14 residues. The junction had 4 bases not matched to a gene; V was cut back by 5 bases and J by 1 base. Germline CDR1 is MNHEY and CDR2 is SVGEGT. CDR3 residues: CASSPLAAQETQYF. The CDR3 DNA sequence: TGTGCCAGCAGTCCCCTAGCGGCCCAAGAGACCCAGTACTTC.

The chain employs TRBV30 and TRBJ2-3; unclear D gene. CDR1 and CDR2 (germline): GTSNPN, SVGIG (reference sequence). This CDR3 has 11 amino acids. With 0 bases removed from V and 7 bases from J, the gap between germline ends came to 5 bases. The CDR3 DNA reads TGTGCCTGGAGTGTACGGTATACGCAGTATTTT. It specifies CAWSVRYTQYF.

V is TRBV19 and J is TRBJ2-1; a possible D gene is TRBD1 (5 bases). V was pared by 3 bases and J by 3 bases, with 12 bases between. CDR3 length equals 15 residues. Germline CDR1 reads LNHDA; CDR2 reads SQIVND (reference sequence). In DNA, the CDR3 is TGTGCCAGTAGTATCGTAAGGGGCTACTACAATGAGCAGTTCTTC. It yields the protein CASSIVRGYYNEQFF.

V usage is TRBV2 and J usage is TRBJ1-4; TRBD1 is a possible D gene (5 bases). Germline V gene sequence: CDR1 SNHLY, CDR2 FYNNEI. The V and J ends lost 3 bases and 6 bases respectively, with 5 bases between them. The CDR3 sequence is 12 residues long. CDR3: CASSDRDEKLFF. DNA of the CDR3: TGTGCCAGCAGTGACAGGGATGAAAAACTGTTTTTT. The full variable domain, its missing parts supplied by reference TRBV2 and TRBJ1-4, is EPEVTQTPSHQVTQMGQEVILRCVPISNHLYFYWYRQILGQKVEFLVSFYNNEISEKSEIFDDQFSVERPDGSNFTLKIRSTKLEDSAMYFCASSDRDEKLFFGSGTQLSVL.

Comment on this clone: Other DNA variants within this sample encode the same CDR3. V usage is TRBV5-1 and J usage is TRBJ1-5; 9 nucleotides line up with TRBD1. Germline CDR1 SGHRS, CDR2 YFSETQ. Losses at the gene ends were 0 bases for V and 2 bases for J; bases not matched to a gene: 0. This CDR3 is 15 amino acids long. The CDR3 sequence: CASSLGQGGNQPQHF. DNA for the CDR3: TGCGCCAGCAGCTTGGGACAGGGGGGCAATCAGCCCCAGCATTTT.

On this clone: Other nucleotide sequences from this sample produce the same CDR3. The chain links TRBV27 to TRBJ1-2; perhaps TRBD1 as D (6 bases). Between the trimmed V and J ends, which lost 2 bases and 7 bases, there was a span of 11 bases. The germline V gene has CDR1 MNHEY and CDR2 SMNVEV (reference sequence). The length of the CDR3 is 13 residues. CDR3: CASSLAGVGGYTF. The CDR3 nucleotides are TGTGCCAGCAGTTTAGCAGGGGTGGGTGGCTACACCTTC.

This chain links TRBV6-6 with TRBJ1-2; D call uncertain. The CDR3 extends over 14 amino acids. V was cut by 0 bases and J by 8 bases, with 13 bases left in between. The germline V gene encodes CDR1 MNHNY and CDR2 SVGAGI (reference sequence). CDR3 nucleotides: TGTGCCAGCAGTTACTCGGCGGAGGTAGGCGGCTACACCTTC. Encoded protein: CASSYSAEVGGYTF.